This T cell receptor beta chain was identified in a study of T cell responses to AZD1222 COVID-19 vaccine. Study-level findings and limits: Compared with day 0, the breadth and depth of the Spike-specific TCR repertoire rose significantly after two doses of AZD1222. The sample set comprised mostly white British donors with more females, and clonal diversity was possibly underestimated. It was only a handful of AZD1222 recipients who were seropositive at baseline.

Regarding this clone: The target antigen is unknown.

Sequenced by immunoSEQ multiplex PCR; TCRdb stores in-frame clones only, minus some. This sample has under 150,000 clones; around 90% occur once, and the top ten carry under 6%. After removal of 0 bases from V and 7 bases from J, the junction contained 14 bases not matched to a gene. The germline V gene encodes CDR1 SGHAT and CDR2 FQNNGV. The CDR3 is 18 amino acids. The source of this sequence is an adult who received the AZD1222 COVID-19 vaccine. This chain uses TRBV11-2 with TRBJ2-1; 8 positions agree with TRBD2. The sequencing here drew on peripheral blood, taken 28 days after the second AZD1222 dose. The CDR3 here is CASSLDFAGGDLGNEQFF. The CDR3 DNA reads TGTGCCAGCAGCTTAGATTTTGCGGGAGGTGATCTAGGGAATGAGCAGTTCTTC.